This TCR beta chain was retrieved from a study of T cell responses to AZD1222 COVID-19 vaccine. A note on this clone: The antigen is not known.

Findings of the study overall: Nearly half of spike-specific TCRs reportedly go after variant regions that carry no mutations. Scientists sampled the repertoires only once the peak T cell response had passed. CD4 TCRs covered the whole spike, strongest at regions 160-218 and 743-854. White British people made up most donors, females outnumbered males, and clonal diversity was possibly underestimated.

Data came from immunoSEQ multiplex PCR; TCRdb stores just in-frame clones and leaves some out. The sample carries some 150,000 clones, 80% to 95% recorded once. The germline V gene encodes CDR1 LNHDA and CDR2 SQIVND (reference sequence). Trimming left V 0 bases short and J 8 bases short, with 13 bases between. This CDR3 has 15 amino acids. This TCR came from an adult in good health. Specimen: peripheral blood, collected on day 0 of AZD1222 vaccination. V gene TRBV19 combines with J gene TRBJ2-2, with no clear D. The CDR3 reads CASSIDLLESGELFF. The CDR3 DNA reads TGTGCCAGTAGTATAGACCTACTGGAATCGGGGGAGCTGTTTTTT. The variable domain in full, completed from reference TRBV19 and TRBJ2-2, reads DGGITQSPKYLFRKEGQNVTLSCEQNLNHDAMYWYRQDPGQGLRLIYYSQIVNDFQKGDIAEGYSVSREKKESFPLTVTSAQKNPTAFYLCASSIDLLESGELFFGEGSRLTVL.